This record covers a single T cell receptor beta chain. The antigen it recognizes is unknown. Base qualities are missing; no much larger clone stands one base away. The donors were included in the validation cohort of approximately 120 subjects, a group kept apart from the roughly 730-subject first cohort. The data derive from a study of cytomegalovirus exposure and HLA in healthy donors (dated by TCRdb to about 2017). A note on the overall study: According to a later analysis, the approximately 130 validation repertoires were produced on the same platform as the 666 repertoires of the first cohort. The study aimed to test whether cataloging public T cell receptors could reveal signatures of past pathogen exposure. Besides the first cohort of more than 650 subjects, a separate validation cohort made up of around 120 different subjects was used. High-throughput TCR immunosequencing, statistical association of individual TCRs with disease status, and machine learning were combined to predict cytomegalovirus infection status. Summary of the overall study and its limitations: In vitro tests confirmed that a few of the cytomegalovirus-associated TCR beta chains recognize cytomegalovirus antigens. Of the cluster scores, about 94% were above 0 in a later analysis, which found that TCRs clustered in the first cohort also tended to co-occur in the 120 validation repertoires. Most TCR sequences were observed very rarely across donors, whereas some public TCRs were present in many individuals. All 120 or so repertoires were used to score co-occurrence in the validation cohort in a later analysis, because that analysis had no HLA typing for the cohort. The classifier was reported to diagnose cytomegalovirus status with high specificity and sensitivity in both the original cohort and the validation cohort. The study gave a list of some 150 TCR beta chains associated with cytomegalovirus. The authors suggested that the approach could potentially be extended to other disease states and immunological phenotypes.

Trimming takes 4 bases from V and 4 bases from J, and the germline ends sit 11 bases apart. Taken from the germline V gene, the CDR1 and CDR2 loops are SNHLY and FYNNEI. The CDR3 spans 14 residues, from the cysteine through the phenylalanine. Only the CDR3 portion is preserved as DNA: 42 bases, with reading frame beginning at the first base. Libraries were built with the immunoSEQ multiplex PCR assay. On the authors' methods: A statistical classification framework was built for diagnosing cytomegalovirus status from the catalog of TCR beta chain sequences. In its TCRdb copy, this immuneACCESS table keeps in-frame sequences only and misses some clones. Where compared with another copy, unresolved V genes explain less than half of these, and the others have no known cause. From that table come the V and J calls and clone size; the DNA was used to work out D and trimming. The sample table shows 150,000 or so clones, and about 86% are seen once. 2% to 2.5% of the sample goes to the ten largest clones.

Specimen: PBMCs. The receptor comes from a human donor in good health. The rearrangement combines TRBV2 with TRBJ2-1; TRBD1 could be the D gene, as 5 bases match. The CDR3 has the sequence CASSARTQYNEQFF. In nucleotide form, the sequence is TGTGCCAGCAGTGCCAGGACACAATACAATGAGCAGTTCTTC.